The clone carrying this T cell receptor (beta chain) has only a few counts. The antigen is undetermined. The ends were cut back, 8 bases at V and 4 bases at J, with 9 bases in the middle. This CDR3 is built from 11 residues. CDR1 SGHTA and CDR2 FQGNSA come from the germline V gene. This sample was taken from a study of beta chain features in type 1 diabetes. Regarding the study as a whole: TCRB CDR3 length was moderately but significantly reduced in all four CD4+ subsets of Type 1 diabetes patients.

The whole isolated RNA underwent reverse transcription, so sequencing captured expressed TCRB transcripts. Generated by immunoSEQ multiplex PCR, the TCRdb table keeps only in-frame clones and is missing some. This sample carries a few hundred thousand clones, about 20% of them seen once, and the ten largest clones take about 0.027%. The sequence derives from a woman aged 40 to 50 with type 1 diabetes. Sequenced material: naive CD4+ T cells from blood. V and J are TRBV7-2 and TRBJ2-7; D is uncertain. The chain's CDR3 is CASVIGYEQYF. The CDR3 DNA follows: TGTGCCAGCGTAATCGGGTACGAGCAGTACTTC.